These 13 T cell receptor beta chains were all obtained from the same sample, sequenced in a study of T cell changes during pregnancy in multiple sclerosis. The repertoire was sequenced with immunoSEQ multiplex PCR; TCRdb's copy has only in-frame clones and lacks some. The sample contains 95,000 to 110,000 clones, about 90% of which appear only once. The sample was peripheral blood, taken in the third trimester of pregnancy. Every receptor here comes from a female donor in good health, enrolled as a control in a pregnancy study.

The chain is built from TRBV2 and TRBJ1-5, with 9 bases fitting TRBD1. The germline gives CDR1 SNHLY, CDR2 FYNNEI. CDR3 size: 14 residues. V lost 6 bases and J lost 9; bases outside the gene matches: 9. The CDR3 nucleotides read TGTGCCAGCAGCTCCGGGACAGGGCAGAGGCCCCAGCATTTT. This sequence encodes CASSSGTGQRPQHF.

The chain recombines TRBV4-3 with TRBJ2-1, with 12 bases identical to TRBD2. Germline values: CDR1 LGHNA, CDR2 YSLEER. Trimming took 0 bases from V and 3 from J; bases not matched to a gene: 12. The CDR3 extends over 20 amino acids. The CDR3 here is CASSQDFGTSGRHIYNEQFF. CDR3 DNA sequence: TGCGCCAGCAGCCAAGATTTCGGGACTAGCGGGCGACACATCTACAATGAGCAGTTCTTC.

V gene TRBV11-3 combines with J gene TRBJ2-7; 8 bases are shared with TRBD2. From germline, CDR1 is SGHNT and CDR2 YENEEA. The ends lost 5 bases at V and 1 base at J; junction bases unmatched: 10. This CDR3 is 16 amino acids long. The CDR3, as DNA: TGTGCCAGCAGCCCGGGGCGGGGGGACCCATCCTACGAGCAGTACTTC. Residues: CASSPGRGDPSYEQYF. Using reference TRBV11-3 and TRBJ2-7 for the parts outside the CDR3, the full variable domain is EAGVVQSPRYKIIEKKQPVAFWCNPISGHNTLYWYLQNLGQGPELLIRYENEEAVDDSQLPKDRFSAERLKGVDSTLKIQPAELGDSAVYLCASSPGRGDPSYEQYFGPGTRLTVT.

This chain joins TRBV7-2 and TRBJ1-4, with D uncertain. Trimming removed 3 bases at V and 0 bases at J, with 8 bases between. Per germline, CDR1 SGHTA and CDR2 FQGNSA. The CDR3 covers 15 residues. The CDR3: CASSFQPATNEKLFF. Here the CDR3 DNA reads TGTGCCAGCAGCTTTCAACCGGCAACTAATGAAAAACTGTTTTTT.

Regarding this clone: The sample contains more than one DNA sequence encoding this CDR3. The CDR3 DNA sequence: TGTGCCAGCAGCGTAGCCCCCAGGGGGACAGATACGCAGTATTTT. Translated, it gives CASSVAPRGTDTQYF. This chain links TRBV9 with TRBJ2-3; 7 bases match TRBD1. With V trimmed by 0 bases and J by 3 bases, 4 bases remained unmatched. The germline gives CDR1 SGDLS, CDR2 YYNGEE. The CDR3 is 15 amino acids.

The CDR3 sequence is CASSHVLGQGRDYGYTF. The CDR3 DNA reads as TGTGCCAGCAGCCACGTCCTGGGACAGGGTAGGGACTATGGCTACACCTTC. The chain has TRBV7-6 and TRBJ1-2, with 9 bases identical to TRBD1. Germline V gene data show CDR1 as SGHVS and CDR2 as FNYEAQ. The CDR3 is made up of 17 amino acids. The V gene end was trimmed by 5 bases and the J gene end by 3 bases; junction bases not matched to a gene: 13. The variable domain in full, completed from reference TRBV7-6 and TRBJ1-2, reads GAGVSQSPRYKVTKRGQDVALRCDPISGHVSLYWYRQALGQGPEFLTYFNYEAQQDKSGLPNDRFSAERPEGSISTLTIQRTEQRDSAMYRCASSHVLGQGRDYGYTFGSGTRLTVV.

This clone was picked up a small number of times. The rearrangement uses TRBV15 and TRBJ1-2; 11 nucleotides agree with TRBD1. Looked up from germline, CDR1 is LNHNV and CDR2 is YYDKDF (reference sequence). With V trimmed by 5 bases and J by 0 bases, 8 bases remained unmatched. CDR3 size: 17 residues. CDR3 DNA: TGTGCCACCAGCCTCGGGACAGGGGGTAGAACTAACTATGGCTACACCTTC. Translated: CATSLGTGGRTNYGYTF.

This chain links TRBV6-5 with TRBJ1-4, with TRBD1 as a possible D gene (6 bases). The V and J ends lost 4 bases and 4 bases respectively, with 10 bases between them. The germline gives CDR1 MNHEY, CDR2 SVGAGI. This CDR3 has 14 amino acids. The CDR3: CASSSRGINEKLFF. For the CDR3, the DNA is TGTGCCAGCAGTTCTAGGGGGATTAATGAAAAACTGTTTTTT.

The chain combines TRBV5-1 with TRBJ1-1; possible D gene TRBD1, 5 bases. Germline V gene sequence: CDR1 SGHRS, CDR2 YFSETQ. This CDR3 region has 13 residues. Trimming shortened V by 2 bases and J by 7 bases, and 12 bases separated the two germline ends. DNA of the CDR3: TGCGCCAGCAGCTTCGGGGGGGTTGGTGAAGCTTTCTTT. It specifies CASSFGGVGEAFF.

J is TRBJ2-6 and V is TRBV19, with 10 bases fitting TRBD1. CDR1 LNHDA and CDR2 SQIVND come from the germline V gene (reference sequence). CDR3 length: 17 residues. V lost 4 bases and J lost 2; bases outside the gene matches: 5. The DNA for the CDR3 is TGTGCCAGTAGTAACAGGACAGGGGGGCCTGGGGCCAACGTCCTGACTTTC. Protein sequence: CASSNRTGGPGANVLTF.

V and J are TRBV10-3 and TRBJ1-1; 8 nucleotides align to TRBD1. There are 14 residues in the CDR3. CDR1 and CDR2 from the germline V gene are ENHRY and SYGVKD. With V trimmed by 6 bases and J by 1 base, 4 bases remained unmatched. CDR3 region: CAIRLDRENTEAFF. DNA for the CDR3: TGTGCCATCAGACTGGACAGGGAGAACACTGAAGCTTTCTTT.

The V and J genes are TRBV7-9 and TRBJ2-7; D might be TRBD1 (6 bases). The V end lost 4 bases, the J end lost 3 bases, and 13 bases lay between the germline ends. This CDR3 spans 14 amino acids. The germline CDR1 and CDR2 sequences are SEHNR and FQNEAQ (reference sequence). CDR3 nucleotides: TGTGCCAGCAGCTCCCGACAGGCGGACTACGAGCAGTACTTC. As protein: CASSSRQADYEQYF.

The chain joins TRBV19 to TRBJ1-1, with TRBD1 as a possible D gene (5 bases). CDR1 is LNHDA, CDR2 SQIVND, per germline (reference sequence). The CDR3 extends over 14 amino acids. Between the trimmed V and J ends, which lost 6 bases and 9 bases, there was a span of 20 bases. The CDR3 DNA reads TGTGCCAGTAGCACTCTGGGGGGGTCGGACCAAGCTTTCTTT. This translates into CASSTLGGSDQAFF.